Below, one T cell receptor beta chain is given with its context. These data are taken from a study of CD8 T cells in Susac syndrome. Study-wide background: Among the Susac syndrome patients sequenced, five or six had active disease and roughly 8 were in remission.

Random hexamers primed reverse transcription of about 0.45 to 1 ug RNA. One entry per CDR3 protein, called by TCRdb with MiXCR from the immunoSEQ multiplex PCR reads. The sample includes fewer than 200,000 distinct CDR3 sequences, 91% of them seen just once. The CD8+ and CD4+ T cells were isolated magnetically using a negative isolation approach, whereas the TEMRA cells were enriched by FACS. The CDR3 runs 14 residues. Trimming took off 5 bases at V and 4 bases at J, with 12 bases between the two ends. Germline V CDR1 and CDR2: KGHSH, LQKENI. The clonotype originates from a human donor with Susac syndrome. V gene TRBV18 combines with J gene TRBJ1-3; tentative D call: TRBD1 (5 bases). Sequenced input: CD4+ T cells from PBMCs. This CDR3 reads CASSSVAGGNTIYF. Written as DNA, the CDR3 is TGTGCCAGCTCATCCGTGGCAGGGGGAAACACCATATATTTT.